These 26 T cell receptor beta chains were sequenced from one sample in a study of blood T cell repertoires in COVID-19 (TCRdb year 2020). The library was obtained by the immunoSEQ multiplex PCR assay. This immuneACCESS table, as held by TCRdb, lists in-frame sequences with V and J called but not all clones. Of the missing ones, under half trace to an unresolved V gene in checked studies; the others have no known cause. The sample data list about 430,000 clones, and over 75% of these were observed just once. The biggest ten clones account for approximately 1.5% of the sample. Sequenced material: PBMCs or T cells enriched from blood (not recorded which). Receptor source: a woman aged 18 to 35 who had been exposed to COVID-19.

The J gene is TRBJ1-5, the V gene TRBV18; D is perhaps TRBD1 (6 bases). There are 15 residues in the CDR3. V shed 3 bases and J shed 2 bases, with 11 bases lying between them. CDR1 KGHSH and CDR2 LQKENI come from the germline V gene. DNA of the CDR3: TGTGCCAGCTCACCTACAGGGTTGGGCAATCAGCCCCAGCATTTT. Its protein is CASSPTGLGNQPQHF.

This clone came up once. For the CDR3, the DNA is TGTGCCTGGGGGGACAGCGGAAACACCATATATTTT. Translated: CAWGDSGNTIYF. The chain has TRBV30 and TRBJ1-3; 7 bases fit TRBD1. The CDR3 spans 12 residues. V shed 5 bases, J shed 4 bases, and the junction held 2 bases outside the gene matches. Germline loops: CDR1 GTSNPN, CDR2 SVGIG (reference sequence). Looking up the rest from reference TRBV30 and TRBJ1-3 gives the full variable domain: SQTIHQWPATLVQPVGSPLSLECTVEGTSNPNLYWYRQAAGRGLQLLFYSVGIGQISSEVPQNLSASRPQDRQFILSSKKLLLSDSGFYLCAWGDSGNTIYFGEGSWLTVV.

This chain links TRBV30 with TRBJ1-6; 8 nucleotides align to TRBD1. The CDR3 has 15 residues. Trimming at V came to 2 bases and at J to 6 bases, leaving 6 bases not matched to a gene. From germline, CDR1 is GTSNPN and CDR2 SVGIG (reference sequence). The CDR3 region has the DNA TGTGCCTGGAGTCTCCGGGACAGGCGTAATTCACCCCTCCACTTT. Protein sequence: CAWSLRDRRNSPLHF.

The V gene is TRBV25-1, the J gene TRBJ2-7; the match to TRBD1 covers 10 bases. Losses at the gene ends were 3 bases for V and 0 bases for J; bases not matched to a gene: 2. The CDR3 covers 15 residues. CDR1 MGHDK and CDR2 SYGVNS come from the germline V gene. The CDR3 DNA is TGTGCCAGCAGTGAGCGGGACAGGGGCTCCTACGAGCAGTACTTC. It codes for CASSERDRGSYEQYF.

The chain joins TRBV6-2 or TRBV6-3 to TRBJ1-1; possible D gene TRBD1, 5 bases. Germline V lookup: CDR1 MNHEY, CDR2 SVGEGT. This CDR3 is 15 amino acids long. The ends were cut back, 2 bases at V and 1 base at J, with 11 bases in the middle. Written as DNA, the CDR3 is TGTGCCAGCAGTTACCCCGACAGACAGAACACTGAAGCTTTCTTT. It specifies CASSYPDRQNTEAFF.

The chain combines TRBV28 with TRBJ2-3; unclear D gene. Germline-derived CDR1 and CDR2 are MDHEN and SYDVKM. The CDR3 length is 14 residues. Trimming removed 6 bases at V and 11 bases at J, with 21 bases between. The CDR3 coding sequence is TGTGCCAGCAGCCGCCCCCTTGGCCTAGATCGGCAGTATTTT. Protein: CASSRPLGLDRQYF. The full variable domain, rest sourced from reference TRBV28 and TRBJ2-3, is DVKVTQSSRYLVKRTGEKVFLECVQDMDHENMFWYRQDPGLGLRLIYFSYDVKMKEKGDIPEGYSVSREKKERFSLILESASTNQTSMYLCASSRPLGLDRQYFGPGTRLTVL.

The chain has TRBV7-5 and TRBJ1-1; the table's D gene call, TRBD1, was not cross checked with the DNA. TRBV7-5 is a pseudogene locus. The length of the CDR3 is 17 residues. The CDR3 protein is CVRSTTGCTPWSTEAFF. The DNA for the CDR3 is TGTGTCAGAAGCACCACAGGGTGTACCCCCTGGAGCACTGAAGCTTTCTTT.

CDR3 DNA sequence: TGTGCCAGCACCAAAGGGACAGGGGGCGGCGAGCAGTACTTC. This sequence encodes CASTKGTGGGEQYF. This chain joins TRBV6-5 and TRBJ2-7, with TRBD1 identical over 12 bases. CDR1 is MNHEY and CDR2 is SVGAGI in the germline V gene. Trimming took 7 bases from V and 6 from J; bases not matched to a gene: 7. The CDR3 has 14 residues.

DNA of the CDR3: TGTGCCAGCAGCGTATCAGGGACAGGGACCCCTGTGGGTGAGCAGTTCTTC. Protein product: CASSVSGTGTPVGEQFF. The genes are TRBV9 and TRBJ2-1, with 9 positions matching TRBD1. The CDR3 consists of 17 residues. Trimming cost V 1 base and J 9 bases; bases outside gene matches: 14. Per germline, CDR1 SGDLS and CDR2 YYNGEE.

V is TRBV6-5 and J is TRBJ2-7; TRBD1 matches at 11 bases. Germline V lookup: CDR1 MNHEY, CDR2 SVGAGI. The CDR3 totals 13 residues. The junction had 4 bases not matched to a gene; V was cut back by 6 bases and J by 6 bases. This CDR3 reads CASRWTGGTEQYF. Written as DNA, the CDR3 is TGTGCCAGCAGATGGACAGGGGGCACCGAGCAGTACTTC.

This clone has a single count. V usage is TRBV13 and J usage is TRBJ2-6, with TRBD1 identical over 7 bases. Per germline, CDR1 PRHDT and CDR2 FYEKMQ (reference sequence). This CDR3 contains 20 residues. V trimming: 7 bases; J trimming: 0 bases; junction bases outside the gene matches: 18. CDR3 in DNA: TGTGCCAGCATCAACCGGGCTCGGGCAGGGGGAAACTCTGGGGCCAACGTCCTGACTTTC. Its translation is CASINRARAGGNSGANVLTF.

The rearrangement uses TRBV11-2 and TRBJ1-1; perhaps TRBD1 as D (6 bases). Trimming took off 5 bases at V and 6 bases at J, with 10 bases between the two ends. Germline loops: CDR1 SGHAT, CDR2 FQNNGV. The CDR3 consists of 12 residues. The CDR3 is CASSPDSAEAFF. CDR3 nucleotide sequence: TGTGCCAGCAGCCCGGACAGCGCTGAAGCTTTCTTT.

V gene TRBV6-6 combines with J gene TRBJ2-7, with TRBD1 identical over 7 bases. CDR3 length: 17 residues. Germline assignment: CDR1 MNHNY and CDR2 SVGAGI (reference sequence). V dropped 5 bases and J dropped 2; count of bases not matched to a gene: 15. CDR3 coding DNA: TGTGCCAGCAGTCCGCCTCCCCGTGACAGGGCCCCCTACGAGCAGTACTTC. Translation: CASSPPPRDRAPYEQYF.

This chain joins TRBV19 and TRBJ2-1, with D tentatively TRBD1 (5 bases). The CDR3 runs to 15 residues. V lost 5 bases to trimming and J lost 3 bases, with 14 bases between them. Germline CDR1 reads LNHDA; CDR2 reads SQIVND (reference sequence). Written as DNA, the CDR3 is TGTGCCAGTAGTGTGGGGCCTACGGTCTACAATGAGCAGTTCTTC. Protein: CASSVGPTVYNEQFF.

For the CDR3, the DNA is TGTGCCAGCAGCTCGGGACTAGCGGAGATCACAGATACGCAGTATTTT. This translates into CASSSGLAEITDTQYF. The chain employs TRBV25-1 and TRBJ2-3; 11 nucleotides line up with TRBD2. CDR3 length equals 16 residues. V dropped 6 bases and J dropped 2; count of bases not matched to a gene: 7. Germline-derived CDR1 and CDR2 are MGHDK and SYGVNS.

The genes are TRBV5-6 and TRBJ1-4; a weak D match, TRBD1 (6 bases). Germline assignment: CDR1 SGHDT and CDR2 YYEEEE. This CDR3 contains 15 residues. Trimming shortened V by 1 base and J by 7 bases, and 14 bases separated the two germline ends. The CDR3 is CASSLFAGGVEKLFF. The CDR3 DNA sequence: TGTGCCAGCAGCTTGTTCGCTGGGGGCGTTGAAAAACTGTTTTTT. The full variable domain, with the rest looked up from reference TRBV5-6 and TRBJ1-4, is DAGVTQSPTHLIKTRGQQVTLRCSPKSGHDTVSWYQQALGQGPQFIFQYYEEEERQRGNFPDRFSGHQFPNYSSELNVNALLLGDSALYLCASSLFAGGVEKLFFGSGTQLSVL.

CDR3 region: CASSWKLAGSYEQYF. CDR3 bases: TGTGCCAGCAGTTGGAAACTGGCAGGCTCCTACGAGCAGTACTTC. The V call is TRBV6-6, the J call TRBJ2-7; D is undetermined. Looked up from germline, CDR1 is MNHNY and CDR2 is SVGAGI (reference sequence). The CDR3 consists of 15 residues. V lost 4 bases to trimming and J lost 0 bases, with 13 bases between them.

V and J are TRBV28 and TRBJ1-1, with D possibly matching TRBD1 (6 bases). Germline V gives CDR1 MDHEN, CDR2 SYDVKM. The CDR3 has 14 amino acids. Trimming stripped 5 bases from V and 3 bases from J, with 13 bases between. The CDR3 loop is CASSTPDSYTEAFF. The CDR3 region has the DNA TGTGCCAGCAGTACCCCGGACAGCTACACTGAAGCTTTCTTT. The full variable domain, rest sourced from reference TRBV28 and TRBJ1-1, is DVKVTQSSRYLVKRTGEKVFLECVQDMDHENMFWYRQDPGLGLRLIYFSYDVKMKEKGDIPEGYSVSREKKERFSLILESASTNQTSMYLCASSTPDSYTEAFFGQGTRLTVV.

The chain combines TRBV24-1 with TRBJ2-1; 10 bases fit TRBD2. The ends lost 2 bases at V and 0 bases at J; junction bases unmatched: 3. The CDR3 has 17 residues. CDR1 KGHDR and CDR2 SFDVKD come from the germline V gene. The CDR3 is CATSDSLAGGSYNEQFF. CDR3 DNA: TGTGCCACCAGTGATTCCTTAGCGGGGGGCTCCTACAATGAGCAGTTCTTC.

This clone was detected only once. The V and J genes are TRBV4-1 and TRBJ1-2; D perhaps matches TRBD1 (5 bases). Germline loops: CDR1 MGHRA, CDR2 YSYEKL. Trimming took off 3 bases at V and 3 bases at J, with 11 bases between the two ends. CDR3 length equals 14 residues. The CDR3 region has the DNA TGCGCCAGCAGCCATTCGGGGGATGACTATGGCTACACCTTC. Protein: CASSHSGDDYGYTF.

The DNA of the CDR3 is TGTGCCAGCAGCCCTGGGACAGGGGGGGGTCAGCCCCAGCATTTT. Its translation is CASSPGTGGGQPQHF. The gene calls are TRBV3-1 (or the pseudogene TRBV3-2) and TRBJ1-5, with 11 bases identical to TRBD1. With 4 bases clipped from V and 6 bases from J, the junction kept 5 bases outside the gene matches. Per germline, CDR1 LGHDT and CDR2 YNNKEL (reference sequence). The CDR3 loop spans 15 amino acids.

CDR3 in DNA: TGTGCCAGCAGCTCTGGGACAGGGGGCTCCTTAAGCACCGGGGAGCTGTTTTTT. Translated, it gives CASSSGTGGSLSTGELFF. This chain connects TRBV7-2 to TRBJ2-2; 12 bases match TRBD1. The CDR3 runs to 18 residues. CDR1 SGHTA and CDR2 FQGNSA come from the germline V gene. V was clipped by 4 bases and J by 4 bases; unmatched bases: 10.

The chain has TRBV20-1 and TRBJ1-2; D is unclear. Trimming stripped 3 bases from V and 4 bases from J, with 9 bases between. The CDR3 totals 12 residues. The germline gives CDR1 DFQATT, CDR2 SNEGSKA (reference sequence). CDR3 coding DNA: TGCAGTGCTAGTTTGCACAGCTATGGCTACACCTTC. This encodes CSASLHSYGYTF.

This chain connects TRBV5-1 to TRBJ2-4; 8 bases match TRBD1. CDR1 and CDR2 (germline): SGHRS, YFSETQ. Trimming at V came to 3 bases and at J to 7 bases, leaving 12 bases not matched to a gene. The CDR3 runs 16 residues. CDR3 DNA sequence: TGCGCCAGCAGCTGGGACGGCAGGGGGCTAGGGAACATTCAGTACTTC. This codes for CASSWDGRGLGNIQYF.

CDR3 bases: TGTGCCAGCAGCCCCCGCGCCGTGGGGGGCACTGAAGCTTTCTTT. Translating gives CASSPRAVGGTEAFF. This chain links TRBV9 with TRBJ1-1; the D gene is possibly TRBD1 (5 bases). The CDR3 covers 15 residues. The germline gives CDR1 SGDLS, CDR2 YYNGEE. Trimming pared 4 bases from V and 4 bases from J, leaving 17 bases between.

The chain is built from TRBV27 and TRBJ2-6; D is unresolved. The germline V gene encodes CDR1 MNHEY and CDR2 SMNVEV (reference sequence). Trimming cost V 0 bases and J 4 bases, with 19 bases left between them. The CDR3 loop spans 19 amino acids. The CDR3 DNA sequence: TGTGCCAGCAGTTTATCCCCCCACGAGTTCCCCCCCGGGGCCAACGTCCTGACTTTC. This gives the protein CASSLSPHEFPPGANVLTF. Combining the CDR3 with reference TRBV27 and TRBJ2-6 gives the whole variable domain EAQVTQNPRYLITVTGKKLTVTCSQNMNHEYMSWYRQDPGLGLRQIYYSMNVEVTDKGDVPEGYKVSRKEKRNFPLILESPSPNQTSLYFCASSLSPHEFPPGANVLTFGAGSRLTVL.